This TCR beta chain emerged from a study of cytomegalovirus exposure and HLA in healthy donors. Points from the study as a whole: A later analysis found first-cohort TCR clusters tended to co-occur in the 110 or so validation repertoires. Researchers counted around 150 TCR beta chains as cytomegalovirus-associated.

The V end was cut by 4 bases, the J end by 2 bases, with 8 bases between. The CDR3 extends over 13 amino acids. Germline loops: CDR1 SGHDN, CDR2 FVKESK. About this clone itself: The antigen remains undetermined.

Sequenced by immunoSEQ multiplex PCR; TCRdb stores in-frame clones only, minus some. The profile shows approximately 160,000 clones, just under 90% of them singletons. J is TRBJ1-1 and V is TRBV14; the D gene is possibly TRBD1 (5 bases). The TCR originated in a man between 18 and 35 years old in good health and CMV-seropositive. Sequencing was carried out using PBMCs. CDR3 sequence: CASSRGVNTEAFF. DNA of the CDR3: TGTGCCAGCAGCCGGGGGGTAAACACTGAAGCTTTCTTT.